These T cell receptor beta chains were read from a single sample in a study of precursors of human CD4 cytotoxic T cells. TCRdb called the reads again in MiXCR, with one record for every CDR3 protein. The data hold over 600 distinct CDR3 sequences, with 14% observed a single time. Specimen: memory CD4+ T cells from blood (PBMCs). The receptors originated from a human donor in good health. CDR3s include the opening cysteine and the closing phenylalanine or tryptophan. The D gene is left open where the match is weak. Size is stated for part of the rows, as once, few or many counts, or as a class when the clone is expanded.

clone size: .; J gene: TRBJ2-2; V gene: TRBV12-3/TRBV12-4; D gene: .; CDR3 length: 17; CDR3 protein: CASSPQRLLTNTGELFF; CDR3 DNA: TGTGCCAGCAGTCCCCAGAGGTTGCTTACCAACACCGGGGAGCTGTTTTTT
clone size: .; J gene: TRBJ1-1; V gene: TRBV7-9; D gene: .; CDR3 length: 12; CDR3 protein: CASLQLNTEAFF; CDR3 DNA: TGTGCCAGCCTGCAGTTGAACACTGAAGCTTTCTTT
clone size: .; J gene: TRBJ2-1; V gene: TRBV5-1; D gene: TRBD2; CDR3 length: 16; CDR3 protein: CASSPGTSPGGDEQFF; CDR3 DNA: TGCGCCAGCAGCCCGGGAACCTCCCCGGGAGGCGATGAGCAGTTCTTC
clone size: large; J gene: TRBJ1-3; V gene: TRBV28; D gene: .; CDR3 length: 15; CDR3 protein: CASSRPGTVESTIYF; CDR3 DNA: TGTGCCAGCAGTCGCCCGGGTACGGTAGAGAGCACCATATATTTT
clone size: few; J gene: TRBJ2-7; V gene: TRBV6-5; D gene: .; CDR3 length: 15; CDR3 protein: CASSSAPDSYRKQYF; CDR3 DNA: TGTGCCAGCAGTTCCGCCCCAGACAGCTACCGTAAGCAGTACTTC
clone size: hyperexpanded; J gene: TRBJ2-7; V gene: TRBV28; D gene: TRBD1; CDR3 length: 15; CDR3 protein: CASSSLGQGVNEQYF; CDR3 DNA: TGTGCCAGCAGTTCTTTAGGACAGGGGGTTAACGAGCAGTACTTC
clone size: .; J gene: TRBJ2-1; V gene: TRBV9; D gene: TRBD2; CDR3 length: 13; CDR3 protein: CASSVGLAVEQFF; CDR3 DNA: TGTGCCAGCAGCGTGGGACTAGCGGTGGAGCAGTTCTTC
clone size: .; J gene: TRBJ1-6; V gene: TRBV7-2; D gene: .; CDR3 length: 14; CDR3 protein: CASSFSTPNSPLHF; CDR3 DNA: TGTGCCAGCAGCTTTTCTACACCGAATTCACCCCTCCACTTT
clone size: .; J gene: TRBJ1-1; V gene: TRBV20-1; D gene: .; CDR3 length: 12; CDR3 protein: CSAGGRWTEAFF; CDR3 DNA: TGCAGTGCTGGGGGGAGGTGGACTGAAGCTTTCTTT
clone size: large; J gene: TRBJ1-1; V gene: TRBV6-5; D gene: .; CDR3 length: 14; CDR3 protein: CASRTRSMNTEAFF; CDR3 DNA: TGTGCCAGCAGAACGAGGAGTATGAACACTGAAGCTTTCTTT
clone size: few; J gene: TRBJ1-5; V gene: TRBV5-6; D gene: TRBD1; CDR3 length: 14; CDR3 protein: CASSWGQGNQPQHF; CDR3 DNA: TGTGCCAGCAGCTGGGGACAGGGTAATCAGCCCCAGCATTTT
clone size: large; J gene: TRBJ2-1; V gene: TRBV10-2; D gene: TRBD1; CDR3 length: 16; CDR3 protein: CASSETGTGNYNEQFF; CDR3 DNA: TGCGCCAGCAGTGAGACCGGGACAGGGAACTACAATGAGCAGTTCTTC
clone size: .; J gene: TRBJ2-5; V gene: TRBV12-3/TRBV12-4; D gene: .; CDR3 length: 14; CDR3 protein: CASSFRVSAETQYF; CDR3 DNA: TGTGCCAGCAGCTTCAGGGTTTCAGCGGAGACCCAGTACTTC
clone size: .; J gene: TRBJ2-1; V gene: TRBV20-1; D gene: .; CDR3 length: 14; CDR3 protein: CSSRIDRSLGEQFF; CDR3 DNA: TGCAGTTCTAGAATCGACCGTAGTTTGGGTGAGCAGTTCTTC
clone size: .; J gene: TRBJ1-4; V gene: TRBV12-3/TRBV12-4; D gene: .; CDR3 length: 17; CDR3 protein: CASSSLSRRVLGEKLFF; CDR3 DNA: TGTGCCAGCAGCAGTTTGTCCAGGAGGGTCTTGGGGGAAAAACTGTTTTTT
clone size: large; J gene: TRBJ2-7; V gene: TRBV27; D gene: TRBD1; CDR3 length: 14; CDR3 protein: CASRLGQVPYEQYF; CDR3 DNA: TGTGCCAGCAGGCTCGGACAGGTTCCCTACGAGCAGTACTTC
clone size: few; J gene: TRBJ2-2; V gene: TRBV9; D gene: TRBD2; CDR3 length: 15; CDR3 protein: CASRVSGTNTGELFF; CDR3 DNA: TGTGCCAGCAGAGTGAGCGGGACGAACACCGGGGAGCTGTTTTTT
clone size: .; J gene: TRBJ2-3; V gene: TRBV11-2; D gene: TRBD1; CDR3 length: 15; CDR3 protein: CASSSGRGHTDTQYF; CDR3 DNA: TGTGCCAGCAGTTCCGGCAGGGGGCACACAGATACGCAGTATTTT
clone size: few; J gene: TRBJ2-1; V gene: TRBV20-1; D gene: TRBD2; CDR3 length: 16; CDR3 protein: CSARDQLAGGYNEQFF; CDR3 DNA: TGCAGTGCTAGAGATCAATTAGCGGGAGGTTACAATGAGCAGTTCTTC
clone size: .; J gene: TRBJ2-2; V gene: TRBV12-3/TRBV12-4; D gene: .; CDR3 length: 18; CDR3 protein: CASSLVIGIPLNTGELFF; CDR3 DNA: TGTGCCAGCAGTTTAGTAATCGGCATACCCTTGAACACCGGGGAGCTGTTTTTT
clone size: few; J gene: TRBJ1-2; V gene: TRBV2; D gene: .; CDR3 length: 14; CDR3 protein: CASSDPTGYYGYTF; CDR3 DNA: TGTGCCAGCAGTGACCCGACAGGATACTATGGCTACACCTTC
clone size: few; J gene: TRBJ2-5; V gene: TRBV20-1; D gene: TRBD2; CDR3 length: 15; CDR3 protein: CSARSLAGGMKTQYF; CDR3 DNA: TGCAGTGCTAGGAGTCTAGCGGGAGGGATGAAGACCCAGTACTTC
clone size: .; J gene: TRBJ2-7; V gene: TRBV3-1; D gene: .; CDR3 length: 12; CDR3 protein: CASSSLSYEQYF; CDR3 DNA: TGTGCCAGCAGCTCCCTTAGCTACGAGCAGTACTTC
clone size: large; J gene: TRBJ1-1; V gene: TRBV6-5; D gene: .; CDR3 length: 14; CDR3 protein: CASSFRGLNTEAFF; CDR3 DNA: TGTGCCAGCAGTTTTCGGGGGCTGAACACTGAAGCTTTCTTT
clone size: few; J gene: TRBJ2-7; V gene: TRBV19; D gene: TRBD2; CDR3 length: 14; CDR3 protein: CASSVSGSTGEQYF; CDR3 DNA: TGTGCCAGTAGTGTTAGCGGGAGTACGGGCGAGCAGTACTTC
clone size: few; J gene: TRBJ2-1; V gene: TRBV29-1; D gene: TRBD2; CDR3 length: 15; CDR3 protein: CSVEFGDYLGGEQFF; CDR3 DNA: TGCAGCGTTGAATTTGGGGACTATTTGGGTGGTGAGCAGTTCTTC
clone size: .; J gene: TRBJ2-5; V gene: TRBV7-2; D gene: .; CDR3 length: 14; CDR3 protein: CASSSTFGKETQYF; CDR3 DNA: TGTGCCAGCAGCTCAACATTCGGGAAAGAGACCCAGTACTTC
clone size: few; J gene: TRBJ1-4; V gene: TRBV29-1; D gene: .; CDR3 length: 14; CDR3 protein: CSVSWGRGFEKLFF; CDR3 DNA: TGCAGCGTATCCTGGGGGCGCGGATTTGAAAAACTGTTTTTT
clone size: .; J gene: TRBJ2-1; V gene: TRBV5-4; D gene: TRBD2; CDR3 length: 18; CDR3 protein: CASSLVSGIPLRGHEQFF; CDR3 DNA: TGTGCCAGCAGCTTGGTCAGCGGGATCCCCCTTAGAGGCCATGAGCAGTTCTTC
clone size: .; J gene: TRBJ2-7; V gene: TRBV5-6; D gene: .; CDR3 length: 12; CDR3 protein: CASSLIGYEQYF; CDR3 DNA: TGTGCCAGCAGCTTGATTGGCTACGAGCAGTACTTC
clone size: .; J gene: TRBJ2-1; V gene: TRBV4-1; D gene: .; CDR3 length: 14; CDR3 protein: CASTVPGSYNEQFF; CDR3 DNA: TGCGCCAGCACAGTACCAGGCAGCTACAATGAGCAGTTCTTC
clone size: few; J gene: TRBJ2-5; V gene: TRBV20-1; D gene: .; CDR3 length: 16; CDR3 protein: CSAPPGAARYQETQYF; CDR3 DNA: TGCAGTGCCCCGCCTGGGGCCGCTAGGTACCAAGAGACCCAGTACTTC
clone size: few; J gene: TRBJ2-3; V gene: TRBV20-1; D gene: .; CDR3 length: 14; CDR3 protein: CSARGTGGTDTQYF; CDR3 DNA: TGCAGTGCTAGGGGGACCGGTGGCACAGATACGCAGTATTTT
clone size: few; J gene: TRBJ2-7; V gene: TRBV5-1; D gene: TRBD2; CDR3 length: 16; CDR3 protein: CASSQQGGGLAGEQYF; CDR3 DNA: TGCGCCAGCAGCCAACAGGGGGGAGGACTAGCGGGAGAGCAGTACTTC
clone size: large; J gene: TRBJ1-3; V gene: TRBV4-1; D gene: .; CDR3 length: 17; CDR3 protein: CASSQDLRAHAGNTIYF; CDR3 DNA: TGCGCCAGCAGCCAAGATTTACGAGCCCATGCTGGAAACACCATATATTTT
clone size: .; J gene: TRBJ2-7; V gene: TRBV5-1; D gene: .; CDR3 length: 14; CDR3 protein: CASSSTDFNYEQYF; CDR3 DNA: TGCGCCAGCAGCTCCACAGATTTCAATTACGAGCAGTACTTC
clone size: .; J gene: TRBJ2-7; V gene: TRBV11-1; D gene: TRBD2; CDR3 length: 12; CDR3 protein: CASSWTRSEQYF; CDR3 DNA: TGTGCCAGCAGTTGGACTAGGTCCGAGCAGTACTTC
clone size: few; J gene: TRBJ2-1; V gene: TRBV20-1; D gene: .; CDR3 length: 15; CDR3 protein: CSAISWREPYNEQFF; CDR3 DNA: TGCAGTGCTATTTCTTGGCGGGAACCCTACAATGAGCAGTTCTTC
clone size: large; J gene: TRBJ2-1; V gene: TRBV11-2; D gene: .; CDR3 length: 14; CDR3 protein: CASSLAGGYNEQFF; CDR3 DNA: TGTGCCAGCAGCCTTGCCGGGGGTTACAATGAGCAGTTCTTC
clone size: .; J gene: TRBJ2-7; V gene: TRBV10-2; D gene: .; CDR3 length: 14; CDR3 protein: CASRPRGPSYEQYF; CDR3 DNA: TGCGCCAGCAGGCCCAGGGGTCCCTCCTACGAGCAGTACTTC
clone size: .; J gene: TRBJ2-1; V gene: TRBV7-2; D gene: TRBD2; CDR3 length: 17; CDR3 protein: CASSLLAAQSSYNEQFF; CDR3 DNA: TGTGCCAGCAGCTTACTAGCGGCCCAGAGCTCCTACAATGAGCAGTTCTTC
clone size: .; J gene: TRBJ2-7; V gene: TRBV3-1; D gene: .; CDR3 length: 14; CDR3 protein: CASSLKGMMGEQYF; CDR3 DNA: TGTGCCAGCAGCCTAAAGGGGATGATGGGCGAGCAGTACTTC
clone size: few; J gene: TRBJ2-1; V gene: TRBV7-8; D gene: TRBD2; CDR3 length: 14; CDR3 protein: CASSPSETSHEQFF; CDR3 DNA: TGTGCCAGCAGCCCCTCCGAGACTAGCCATGAGCAGTTCTTC
clone size: few; J gene: TRBJ1-6; V gene: TRBV15; D gene: .; CDR3 length: 14; CDR3 protein: CATSPRDTNSPLHF; CDR3 DNA: TGTGCCACCAGCCCCCGGGACACTAATTCACCCCTCCACTTT